Presented here are 21 T cell receptor beta chains from one specimen sequenced in a study of CXCR3-negative and CXCR3-positive naive CD8 T cells. Study-wide results and limits: TRB CDR3 hydrophobicity was greater in CXCR3-positive naive cells than in CXCR3-negative naive cells.

What these receptors recognize is not known. cDNA libraries for TRB were generated by 5' RACE incorporating UMI labels. TCRdb re-called the 5' RACE reads, yielding one record per CDR3 amino acid sequence without DNA. The sample table includes some 3,100 distinct CDR3 sequences. Sequencing used naive CXCR3+ CD8+ T cells from blood. Subset specified: CD45RO-CCR7+CD27+CD95- naive CD8+ T cells expressing CXCR3 (TNR3+). The receptors were sampled from a human donor in good health. Some clones in this sample may be carry-over from other donors' samples.

The chain has TRBV27 and TRBJ2-7; TCRdb's D call, TRBD1, is unchecked because there is no DNA. Germline V gives CDR1 MNHEY, CDR2 SMNVEV (reference sequence). CDR3 length equals 14 residues. CDR3 amino acids: CASSFLGVAYEQYF.

This sequence joins TRBV5-1 and TRBJ1-1; TCRdb names TRBD1, which stays unverified in the absence of DNA. The CDR3 spans 16 residues. Germline CDR1 reads SGHRS; CDR2 reads YFSETQ. CDR3: CASSLDWVPPNTEAFF.

This clonotype is labeled medium-sized based on frequency. V is TRBV5-6 and J is TRBJ2-1. This CDR3 comprises 12 residues. CDR1 is SGHDT and CDR2 is YYEEEE in the germline V gene. The chain's CDR3 is CASSLGSGEQFF.

The chain recombines TRBV6-2 or TRBV6-3 with TRBJ1-1. Germline V gene lookup returns CDR1 MNHEY and CDR2 SVGEGT. This CDR3 has 11 amino acids. The CDR3 protein is CASGIWYAAFF.

This clonotype is identified as medium-sized from frequency. This rearrangement joins TRBV7-2 to TRBJ2-5; TCRdb's D call, TRBD1, is unchecked because there is no DNA. Germline V gene lookup returns CDR1 SGHTA and CDR2 FQGNSA. The CDR3 loop spans 13 amino acids. CDR3 in amino acids: CAVRTGGVETQYF.

The chain joins TRBV25-1 to TRBJ2-1; TCRdb proposes TRBD2, but this gene call is untestable without DNA. Germline V gene sequence: CDR1 MGHDK, CDR2 SYGVNS. This CDR3 is 14 amino acids long. The CDR3 sequence: CASSSAGSGHEQFF.

Frequency places this clonotype as medium-sized. This chain uses TRBV6-2 or TRBV6-3 with TRBJ2-4; TCRdb indicates TRBD2, and absent DNA this call remains unverified. Germline lookup yields CDR1 MNHEY and CDR2 SVGEGT. The CDR3 is 19 amino acids. CDR3 loop: CASSSPGTAEEMAKNIQYF.

This clonotype ranks as medium-sized (0.01 to 0.1%) in terms of frequency. CDR3 residues: CSVEDPQGGGTEAFF. The chain is built from TRBV29-1 and TRBJ1-1; lacking DNA, the TRBD1 call made by TCRdb goes unchecked. CDR3 length: 15 amino acids. Germline-derived CDR1 and CDR2 are SQVTM and ANQGSEA.

This clonotype is medium-sized by frequency. The chain uses TRBV9 and TRBJ2-2; there is no DNA to check the TCRdb D call of TRBD1. This CDR3 is 18 amino acids long. Germline-derived CDR1 and CDR2 are SGDLS and YYNGEE. CDR3 amino acids: CASSSPGQATSTTGELFF.

The chain couples TRBV19 to TRBJ2-1; the TCRdb call, TRBD1, lacks DNA for checking. Per the germline V gene, CDR1 is LNHDA and CDR2 is SQIVND (reference sequence). This CDR3 region has 15 residues. This chain's CDR3 is CASRDTWTGVDEQFF.

This clonotype is deemed medium-sized by its frequency. The chain couples TRBV27 to TRBJ2-1; TCRdb outputs TRBD1, but without DNA this stays unchecked. The germline V gene encodes CDR1 MNHEY and CDR2 SMNVEV (reference sequence). This CDR3 contains 15 residues. This CDR3 reads CASSLIYGDRYEQFF.

By frequency, this clonotype is medium-sized. The CDR3 loop reads CASSQLMAAQETQYF. The V call is TRBV14, the J call TRBJ2-5. CDR1 and CDR2 from the germline V gene are SGHDN and FVKESK. This CDR3 has 15 residues.

By frequency, this clonotype registers large. This CDR3 is CASSLGQGGNQPQHF. The V call is TRBV12-3 or TRBV12-4, the J call TRBJ1-5; the D gene TCRdb calls, TRBD1, cannot be checked with no DNA. The CDR3 extends over 15 amino acids.

This clonotype is labeled medium-sized based on frequency. J is TRBJ2-7 and V is TRBV29-1. Germline values: CDR1 SQVTM, CDR2 ANQGSEA. This CDR3 has 12 residues. The CDR3 sequence is CSVQMAEDEQYF.

The chain couples TRBV6-5 to TRBJ1-2; TCRdb lists TRBD1, though no DNA is available to test this call. Germline values: CDR1 MNHEY, CDR2 SVGAGI. The CDR3 length is 15 residues. The CDR3 spells CASSTYGAVLYGYTF.

The chain uses TRBV28 and TRBJ2-1; TCRdb lists TRBD2, though no DNA is available to test this call. Germline CDR1 MDHEN, CDR2 SYDVKM. The CDR3 sequence is 15 residues long. The CDR3 region is CASSSPRRVDNEQFF.

This clonotype counts as medium-sized by frequency. The genes are TRBV29-1 and TRBJ2-3; TCRdb's D call, TRBD2, is unchecked because there is no DNA. The CDR3 consists of 16 residues. CDR1 is SQVTM and CDR2 is ANQGSEA in the germline V gene. This chain's CDR3 is CSVEPASGPFTDTQYF.

V gene TRBV6-2 or TRBV6-3 combines with J gene TRBJ2-1; without DNA, the TCRdb call of TRBD1 cannot be checked. Germline CDR1 is MNHEY and CDR2 is SVGEGT. CDR3 size: 13 residues. CDR3 in amino acids: CAPTAQRSHEQFF.

This clonotype is classed as medium-sized by frequency. The chain has TRBV29-1 and TRBJ2-1; TCRdb's D call, TRBD2, is unchecked because there is no DNA. This CDR3 region has 18 residues. CDR1 is SQVTM and CDR2 is ANQGSEA in the germline V gene. The CDR3 reads CSVEDGKGGLAGINEQFF.

By frequency, this clonotype registers medium-sized. This chain uses TRBV29-1 with TRBJ1-1. This CDR3 region has 14 residues. Germline V gene sequence: CDR1 SQVTM, CDR2 ANQGSEA. The CDR3 loop reads CSVAGGPAGTEAFF.

Measured by frequency, this clonotype is medium-sized. This chain uses TRBV20-1 with TRBJ1-1. The CDR3 totals 14 residues. Looked up from germline, CDR1 is DFQATT and CDR2 is SNEGSKA (reference sequence). CDR3 amino acids: CSASRRTINTEAFF.